This T cell receptor beta chain stems from a study of T cells in Graves' hyperthyroidism and ophthalmopathy (dated by TCRdb to about 2019). For context, the study as a whole: Peripheral blood was sampled at the time of initial diagnosis, prior to any treatment. To identify TCR V-J signatures that set the groups apart, the researchers used a discovery cohort of roughly 100 patients, made up of 43 with Graves' ophthalmopathy and about 60 with stable Graves' hyperthyroidism. Prospective prediction of ophthalmopathy was tested in an independent validation cohort consisting of some 18 hyperthyroidism patients and 17 patients who later progressed to ophthalmopathy. The 85 to 100 discovery patients were divided at random into training and test sets in a 7:3 ratio. Thyroid tissue and blood T-cell repertoires from about six Graves' hyperthyroidism patients were also compared in the study. Once sampling was done, hyperthyroidism patients were given methimazole at a starting dose of 30 mg daily, whereas ophthalmopathy patients were given high-dose intravenous methylprednisolone. The paper describes TCR Vbeta CDR3 sequencing of more than 120 peripheral blood samples, made up of 43 ophthalmopathy patients, 70 to 80 hyperthyroidism patients and 17 progressor patients.

Only a few counts were recorded for this clonotype. The specificity of this receptor is unknown. No clone much larger than this one lies a single base away; base qualities are absent. Points the paper makes about the study in general: No statistical method was used to fix the sample size in advance, and group allocation was not hidden from the investigators. In validation, the model predicted progression to ophthalmopathy a median of approximately 6.6 months before onset, with approximately 70% sensitivity and roughly 77% specificity. Most expanded thyroid clonotypes (frequency above 0.001) were also detected in blood, a finding suggesting that blood repertoires may reflect thyroid immune responses. A 13 V-J signature model separated ophthalmopathy from stable hyperthyroidism, with around 88% sensitivity and about 81% specificity in cross-validation and 80%/75% in testing.

The TCR beta CDR3 regions were amplified from RNA transcripts. The first round of RT-PCR for the TCR CDR3 was performed with the HTBI primer set and the Qiagen OneStep RT-PCR kit. Libraries were constructed in a second round of multiplex PCR, after which size selection and purification were carried out. Libraries were sequenced paired-end with 100 bp reads on an Illumina HiSeq2000. In the paper's pipeline: SOAPnuke was used to process the raw data, removing reads that contained adapters or uncalled bases, had a mean Phred below 15, or lacked an exact match to the constant primer or identifier. COPE v1.2.5 was used to merge the high-quality paired reads, and each unique nucleotide sequence was defined as a clonotype. MiTCR v1.1 was used to align clonotypes to the IMGT TRBV, TRBD and TRBJ reference segments. Only V-J combinations with frequency above 0.0001, covering 99.2% of repertoires, were analysed. A TCS score was defined as the ratio between F50 (clonal expansion) and ExV (chaos), using BLOSUM62-based TCRdist between CDR3 peptides within each V-J. Welch's t-statistics and random forest reduced fewer than 600 V-J features to roughly 13, which were used in a naive Bayes classifier (R e1071). Starting from the raw public reads, TCRdb applied fastp trimming at Q25, assembled clones with MiXCR and retained in-frame beta chains. Each entry is one CDR3 protein sequence, shown with its most common DNA and genes. The V and J calls were not made by the authors but by TCRdb's processing. This sample gives about 420,000 distinct CDR3 sequences in total; approximately 14% of them show up just once. Less than 6.5% of the sample comes from the top ten.

The V end gives up 1 base and the J end 8 bases, leaving 3 bases in the junction not matched to a gene. From its cysteine to its phenylalanine, the CDR3 spans 13 amino acids. Of all the DNA, just the CDR3 is kept, 39 bases in frame from base 1. Stable Graves' hyperthyroidism was defined as no progression to ophthalmopathy during 18 months of follow-up. The hyperthyroidism patients were between 18 and 65 years old and newly diagnosed, with a disease duration of less than 2 months. The study excluded patients with uncontrolled infections, other autoimmune diseases, pregnancy or lactation. Clinical symptoms, serum thyroxine and TRAb, thyroid ultrasound, and orbital computed tomography formed the basis for the diagnoses. PBMCs were isolated from approximately 10 ml of fresh peripheral blood by Ficoll-Paque density gradient centrifugation. Trizol reagent was used to extract total RNA, and RNA quality was then checked on an Agilent 2100 Bioanalyzer.

Sequencing used blood. The sequence joins TRBV12-3 or TRBV12-4 to TRBJ2-3; 7 central nucleotides agree with TRBD2. The clonotype originates from a woman under 30 with Graves' hyperthyroidism. The CDR3 loop reads CASSLGTRGTQYF. The DNA is as follows: TGTGCCAGCAGTTTAGGGACTAGAGGTACGCAGTATTTT.